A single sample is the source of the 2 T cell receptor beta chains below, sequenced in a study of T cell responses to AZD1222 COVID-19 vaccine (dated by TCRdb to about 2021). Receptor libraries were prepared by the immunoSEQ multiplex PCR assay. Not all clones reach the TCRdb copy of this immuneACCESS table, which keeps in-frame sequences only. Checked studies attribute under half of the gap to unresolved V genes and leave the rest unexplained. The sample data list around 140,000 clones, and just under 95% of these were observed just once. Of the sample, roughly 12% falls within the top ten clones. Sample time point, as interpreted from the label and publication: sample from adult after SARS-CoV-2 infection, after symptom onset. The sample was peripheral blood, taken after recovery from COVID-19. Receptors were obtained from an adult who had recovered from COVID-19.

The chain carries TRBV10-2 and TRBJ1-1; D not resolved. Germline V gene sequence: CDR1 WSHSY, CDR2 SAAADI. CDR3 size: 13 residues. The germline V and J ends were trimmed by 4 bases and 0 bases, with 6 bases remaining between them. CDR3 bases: TGCGCCAGCAGTGGGGTAATGAACACTGAAGCTTTCTTT. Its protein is CASSGVMNTEAFF.

As DNA, the CDR3 is TGCGCCAGCAGTGACGGGACAGGGACCACTGAAGCTTTCTTT. Its translation: CASSDGTGTTEAFF. The gene calls are TRBV10-1 and TRBJ1-1; 9 bases line up with TRBD1. V shed 3 bases and J 4 bases; nucleotides not matched to a gene: 3. The germline gives CDR1 WNHNN, CDR2 SYGVQD (reference sequence). CDR3 size: 14 residues.